A selection of T cell receptor beta chains follows, all from one sample in a study of blood T cell repertoires in COVID-19. Sequencing was performed with immunoSEQ multiplex PCR; in TCRdb, only in-frame clones are kept and a portion is missing. The profile covers 220,000 or so clones, with about 80% appearing a single time and 1.5% to 2% taken by the ten largest. Sequenced sample: peripheral blood. Every receptor here comes from a woman of 80 years or more with acute or convalescent COVID-19. The CDR3 runs from the conserved cysteine through the conserved F or W. D genes are given only for firm matches. Rows give clone size only sometimes, using once, few, many, or a class for an expanded clone.

cdr3_aa	cdr3_nt	d_call	clone_size	v_call	j_call
CASSMTYYGYTF	TGTGCCAGCAGCATGACATACTATGGCTACACCTTC	NA	NA	TRBV7-2	TRBJ1-2
CATSAASGIRLGDQETQYF	TGTGCCACCAGTGCGGCTAGCGGGATCAGGTTAGGTGACCAAGAGACCCAGTACTTC	TRBD2	NA	TRBV24-1	TRBJ2-5
CASSVTGTSGYNEQFF	TGTGCCAGCAGCGTCACCGGGACTAGCGGCTACAATGAGCAGTTCTTC	TRBD2	NA	TRBV5-6	TRBJ2-1
CASSEKRQVEGGYTF	TGTGCCAGCAGCGAGAAGAGACAGGTCGAGGGTGGCTACACCTTC	NA	NA	TRBV2	TRBJ1-2
CASSFGTGEGNEQYF	TGTGCCAGCAGCTTCGGGACAGGGGAGGGGAACGAGCAGTACTTC	TRBD1	NA	TRBV11-2	TRBJ2-7
CSVVGGLGGTEAFF	TGCAGCGTCGTAGGAGGCCTCGGGGGCACTGAAGCTTTCTTT	NA	NA	TRBV29-1	TRBJ1-1
CASSGVSGSYEQYF	TGTGCCAGCAGTGGCGTTAGCGGGAGCTACGAGCAGTACTTC	TRBD2	NA	TRBV2	TRBJ2-7
CASGTGGFSGNTIYF	TGTGCCAGCGGAACAGGGGGGTTCTCTGGAAACACCATATATTTT	TRBD1	NA	TRBV5-8	TRBJ1-3
CASSLTGGADYGYTF	TGTGCCAGCAGCTTGACAGGGGGCGCTGACTATGGCTACACCTTC	TRBD1	NA	TRBV7-2	TRBJ1-2
CASSEYEGAAGNTIYF	TGTGCCAGCAGTGAATATGAGGGGGCAGCTGGAAACACCATATATTTT	TRBD1	NA	TRBV6-1	TRBJ1-3
CASSLEAGGRPTQYF	TGTGCCAGCAGCTTAGAAGCGGGAGGCCGGCCGACCCAGTACTTC	TRBD2	once	TRBV7-2	TRBJ2-5
CASSLTSNSYNEQFF	TGTGCCAGCAGCCTGACTAGTAACTCCTACAATGAGCAGTTCTTC	NA	NA	TRBV5-4	TRBJ2-1
CASSWDSNQPQHF	TGTGCCAGCAGCTGGGACAGTAATCAGCCCCAGCATTTT	TRBD1	NA	TRBV11-1	TRBJ1-5
CASSSRHGKNTEAFF	TGTGCCAGCAGCTCGCGACACGGAAAGAACACTGAAGCTTTCTTT	NA	once	TRBV7-2	TRBJ1-1
CAISEEGTLSYEQYF	TGTGCCATCAGTGAGGAGGGGACTCTCTCCTACGAGCAGTACTTC	NA	NA	TRBV10-3	TRBJ2-7
CASSSDRGLANEQFF	TGTGCCAGCAGCTCCGACAGGGGGTTGGCGAATGAGCAGTTCTTC	TRBD1	NA	TRBV7-2	TRBJ2-1
CAWSYRTGKNEKLFF	TGTGCCTGGAGTTATAGGACAGGGAAAAATGAAAAACTGTTTTTT	TRBD1	NA	TRBV30	TRBJ1-4